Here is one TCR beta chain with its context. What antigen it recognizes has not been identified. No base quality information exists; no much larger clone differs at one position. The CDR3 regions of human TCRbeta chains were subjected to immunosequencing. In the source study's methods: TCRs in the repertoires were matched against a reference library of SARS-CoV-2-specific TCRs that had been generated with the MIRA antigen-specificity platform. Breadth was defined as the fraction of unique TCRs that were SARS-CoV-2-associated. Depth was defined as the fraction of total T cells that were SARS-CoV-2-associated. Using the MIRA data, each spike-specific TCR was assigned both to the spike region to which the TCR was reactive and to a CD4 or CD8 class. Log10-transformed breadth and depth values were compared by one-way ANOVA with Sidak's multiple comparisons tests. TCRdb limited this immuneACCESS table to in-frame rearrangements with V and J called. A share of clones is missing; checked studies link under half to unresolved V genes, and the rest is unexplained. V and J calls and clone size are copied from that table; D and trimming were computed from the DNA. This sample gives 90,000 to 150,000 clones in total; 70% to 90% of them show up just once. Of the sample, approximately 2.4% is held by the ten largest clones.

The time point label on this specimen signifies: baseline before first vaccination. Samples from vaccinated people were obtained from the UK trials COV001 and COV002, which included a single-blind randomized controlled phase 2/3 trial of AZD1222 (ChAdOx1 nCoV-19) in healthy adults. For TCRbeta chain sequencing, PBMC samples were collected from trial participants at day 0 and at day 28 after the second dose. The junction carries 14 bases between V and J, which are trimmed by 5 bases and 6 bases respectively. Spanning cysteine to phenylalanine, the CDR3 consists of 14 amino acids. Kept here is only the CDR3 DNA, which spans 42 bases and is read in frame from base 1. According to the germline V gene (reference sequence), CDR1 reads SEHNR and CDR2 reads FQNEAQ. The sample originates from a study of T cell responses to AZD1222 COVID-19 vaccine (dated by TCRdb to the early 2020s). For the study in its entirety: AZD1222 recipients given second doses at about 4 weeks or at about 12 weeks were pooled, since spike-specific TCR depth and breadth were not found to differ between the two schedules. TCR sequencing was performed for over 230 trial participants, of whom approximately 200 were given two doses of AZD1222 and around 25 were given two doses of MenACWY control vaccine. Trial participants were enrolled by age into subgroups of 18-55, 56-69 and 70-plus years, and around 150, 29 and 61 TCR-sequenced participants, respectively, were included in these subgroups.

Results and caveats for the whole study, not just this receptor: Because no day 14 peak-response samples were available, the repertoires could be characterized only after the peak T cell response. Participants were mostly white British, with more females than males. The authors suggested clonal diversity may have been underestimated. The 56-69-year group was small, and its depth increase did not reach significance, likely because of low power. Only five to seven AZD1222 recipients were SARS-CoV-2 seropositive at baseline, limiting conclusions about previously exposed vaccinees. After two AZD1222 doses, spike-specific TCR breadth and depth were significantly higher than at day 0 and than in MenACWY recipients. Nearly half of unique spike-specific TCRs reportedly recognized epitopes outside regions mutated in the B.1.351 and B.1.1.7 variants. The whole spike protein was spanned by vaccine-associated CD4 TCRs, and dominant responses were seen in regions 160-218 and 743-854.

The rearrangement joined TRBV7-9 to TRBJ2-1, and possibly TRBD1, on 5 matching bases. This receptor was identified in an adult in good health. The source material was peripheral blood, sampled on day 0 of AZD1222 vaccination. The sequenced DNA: TGTGCCAGCAGCCTACCAGGAAGGGGCAATGAGCAGTTCTTC. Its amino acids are CASSLPGRGNEQFF.